This T cell receptor (beta chain) was observed in a study of cytomegalovirus exposure and HLA in healthy donors. There were likely unrecorded immune exposures, though donors were nominally healthy when sampled. This CDR3 is 14 amino acids long. Germline V gives CDR1 SGHVS, CDR2 FQNEAQ. V lost 5 bases to trimming and J lost 4 bases, with 14 bases between them. Primers for the PCR totalled 60 Vbeta and 13 Jbeta. As handled by the study authors: As a later analysis found, there were around 86 million unique TCR beta chains, of which roughly 11 million were shared. Profiling relied on immunoSEQ multiplex PCR, and the TCRdb table lists in-frame clones only, not all of them. That table supplies the V and J calls and clone size; D and trimming were determined from the DNA. The repertoire has some 200,000 clones, around 62% of them found once; the top ten carry over 2.5%. This clone occurred a few times.

The genes are TRBV7-8 and TRBJ1-1; perhaps TRBD1 as D (6 bases). The sample taken for sequencing was PBMCs. This clonotype was obtained from a man in his forties in good health and CMV-seronegative. The CDR3 loop reads CASSETGSPTEAFF. CDR3 nucleotides: TGTGCCAGCAGCGAAACAGGGAGCCCCACTGAAGCTTTCTTT. Together with reference TRBV7-8 and TRBJ1-1, the CDR3 gives the full variable domain: GAGVSQSPRYKVAKRGQDVALRCDPISGHVSLFWYQQALGQGPEFLTYFQNEAQLDKSGLPSDRFFAERPEGSVSTLKIQRTQQEDSAVYLCASSETGSPTEAFFGQGTRLTVV.